This TCR beta chain was recorded in a study of T cell responses to AZD1222 COVID-19 vaccine (dated by TCRdb to the early 2020s). Concerning the study at large: AZD1222 recipients whose second dose came at about 4 weeks and those whose second dose came at about 12 weeks were combined into one group, since spike-specific TCR depth and breadth did not differ between the two schedules. A total of more than 230 trial participants underwent TCR sequencing, of whom some 210 received two doses of AZD1222 and around 26 received two doses of the MenACWY control vaccine. Enrollment into the trials was organized by age into subgroups of 18-55, 56-69 and 70-plus years, and those subgroups contained about 160, 30 and 59 TCR-sequenced participants, respectively. Overall study outcomes, separate from this receptor: Only a handful of AZD1222 recipients were SARS-CoV-2 seropositive at baseline, limiting conclusions about previously exposed vaccinees. A significant rise in spike-specific TCR breadth and depth was observed after two AZD1222 doses relative to day 0 and relative to MenACWY recipients. Participants were mostly white British, with more females than males. The authors suggested clonal diversity may have been underestimated. The vaccine-associated CD4 TCRs covered the entire spike protein, and the dominant responses fell in regions 160-218 and 743-854. In the small 56-69-year group, the increase in depth fell short of significance, most likely because of low power. Epitopes outside the regions mutated in the B.1.351 and B.1.1.7 variants were reportedly recognized by nearly half of the unique spike-specific TCRs. Because no day 14 peak-response samples were available, repertoires were characterized only after the peak T cell response.

As to this clone: The antigen it binds to is not known. Per-base qualities were not stored, and no clone one base away is much larger.

From V the trimming removes 3 bases and from J it removes 2 bases, while the gene matches leave 6 bases of the junction unaccounted for. Inclusive of the bounding cysteine and phenylalanine, the CDR3 is 15 residues long. The CDR3 DNA has 45 bases and is translated from base 1. The germline V gene sets CDR1 to SGHDT and CDR2 to YYEEEE. The CDR3 regions of human TCRbeta chains were subjected to immunosequencing. From the authors' description of their analysis: Repertoire TCRs were checked for matches against a reference library of SARS-CoV-2-specific TCRs that had been generated using the MIRA antigen-specificity platform. Breadth meant the fraction of unique TCRs that were SARS-CoV-2-associated, whereas depth meant the fraction of total T cells that were SARS-CoV-2-associated. Using the MIRA data, each spike-specific TCR was assigned both to the spike region to which the TCR was reactive and to a CD4 or CD8 class. Log10-transformed breadth and depth values were compared by one-way ANOVA with Sidak's multiple comparisons tests. The table was pulled from immuneACCESS by TCRdb, which kept in-frame rearrangements only. Such tables lose some clones; where checked, under half of the loss comes from unresolved V genes, and the rest has no known cause. D and trimming come from the DNA, and the V and J calls and clone size come from that table. Present in this sample are 73,000 or so clones, 82% of which were seen just once. Roughly 5% of the sample comes from the top ten.

The time point label, read with the paper, signifies: baseline before first vaccination. Samples from vaccinated people were obtained from the UK trials COV001 and COV002, which included a single-blind randomized controlled phase 2/3 trial of AZD1222 (ChAdOx1 nCoV-19) in healthy adults. For TCRbeta chain sequencing, PBMC samples from trial participants were taken at day 0 and at day 28 after the second dose. The receptor's source is an adult in good health. The material sequenced was peripheral blood, taken on day 0 of AZD1222 vaccination. The chain was built from TRBV5-6 and TRBJ2-5; 8 bases in the middle match TRBD1. CDR3 protein: CASSSGQGIQETQYF. The base sequence is TGTGCCAGCAGCTCCGGACAGGGAATTCAAGAGACCCAGTACTTC.